Described below is a single T cell receptor beta chain sequence and its context. Participant age was about 18 to 100 years, and participants resided in fewer than 30 US areas. Donors were grouped by their self-reported clinical history. This sample was included in a study of blood T cell repertoires in COVID-19. In the authors' workflow: Estimates of nucleated cell counts were drawn from the amplification of reference gene primers. Sequencing was performed with immunoSEQ multiplex PCR; in TCRdb, only in-frame clones are kept and a portion is missing. D and trimming come from the DNA, and the V and J calls and clone size come from that table. The sample consists of roughly 250,000 clones, around 90% of them appearing once. The source is a woman aged 40-49 years who had been exposed to COVID-19. The sample taken for sequencing was PBMCs or T cells enriched from blood (not recorded which).

The CDR3 reads CASSLRLAPLNEQFF. CDR3 coding DNA: TGTGCCAGCAGTCTACGACTAGCGCCCCTTAATGAGCAGTTCTTC. V usage is TRBV6-5 and J usage is TRBJ2-1; 8 bases are shared with TRBD2. Germline loops: CDR1 MNHEY, CDR2 SVGAGI. The CDR3 is 15 residues long. Trimming at V came to 5 bases and at J to 7 bases, leaving 10 bases not matched to a gene.